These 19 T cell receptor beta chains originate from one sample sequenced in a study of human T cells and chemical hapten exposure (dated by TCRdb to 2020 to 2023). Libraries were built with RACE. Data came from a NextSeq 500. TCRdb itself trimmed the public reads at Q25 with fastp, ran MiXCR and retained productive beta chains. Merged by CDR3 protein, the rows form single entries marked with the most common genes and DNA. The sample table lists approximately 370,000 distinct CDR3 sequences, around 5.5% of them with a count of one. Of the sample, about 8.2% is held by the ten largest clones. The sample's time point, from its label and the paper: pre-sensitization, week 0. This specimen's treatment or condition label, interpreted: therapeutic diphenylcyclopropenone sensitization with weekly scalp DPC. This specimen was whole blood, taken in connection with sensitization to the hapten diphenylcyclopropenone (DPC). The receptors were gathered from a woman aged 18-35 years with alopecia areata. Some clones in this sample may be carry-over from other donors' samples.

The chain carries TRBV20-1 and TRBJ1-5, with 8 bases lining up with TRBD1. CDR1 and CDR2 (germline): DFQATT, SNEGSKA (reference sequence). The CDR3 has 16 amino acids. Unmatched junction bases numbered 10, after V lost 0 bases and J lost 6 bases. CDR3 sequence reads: CSARDTRGLRGQPQHF. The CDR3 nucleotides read TGCAGTGCTAGAGACACCAGGGGGCTTAGGGGTCAGCCCCAGCATTTT.

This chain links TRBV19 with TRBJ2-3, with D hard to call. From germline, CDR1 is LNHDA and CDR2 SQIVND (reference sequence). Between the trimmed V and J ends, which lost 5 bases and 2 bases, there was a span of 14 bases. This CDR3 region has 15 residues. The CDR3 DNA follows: TGTGCCAGTAGTCCCCGGTTTACCGCCACAGATACGCAGTATTTT. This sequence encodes CASSPRFTATDTQYF. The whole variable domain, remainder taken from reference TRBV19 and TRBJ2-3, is DGGITQSPKYLFRKEGQNVTLSCEQNLNHDAMYWYRQDPGQGLRLIYYSQIVNDFQKGDIAEGYSVSREKKESFPLTVTSAQKNPTAFYLCASSPRFTATDTQYFGPGTRLTVL.

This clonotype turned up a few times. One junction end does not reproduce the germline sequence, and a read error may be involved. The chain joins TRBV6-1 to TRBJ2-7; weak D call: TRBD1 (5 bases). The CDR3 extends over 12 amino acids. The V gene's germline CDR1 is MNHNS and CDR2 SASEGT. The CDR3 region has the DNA TGCGCCAGCAGGGCGGTTACTTGGAATGTGTACTTC. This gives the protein CASRAVTWNVYF.

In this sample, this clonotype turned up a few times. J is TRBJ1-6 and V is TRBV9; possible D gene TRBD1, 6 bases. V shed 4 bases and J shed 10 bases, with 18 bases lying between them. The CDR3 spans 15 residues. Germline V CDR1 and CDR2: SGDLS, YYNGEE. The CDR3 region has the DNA TGTGCCAGCAGCCCCCTCAGGGGACTTTCGTCACCCCTCCACTTT. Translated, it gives CASSPLRGLSSPLHF. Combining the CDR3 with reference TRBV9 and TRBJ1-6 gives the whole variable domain DSGVTQTPKHLITATGQRVTLRCSPRSGDLSVYWYQQSLDQGLQFLIQYYNGEERAKGNILERFSAQQFPDLHSELNLSSLELGDSALYFCASSPLRGLSSPLHFGNGTRLTVT.

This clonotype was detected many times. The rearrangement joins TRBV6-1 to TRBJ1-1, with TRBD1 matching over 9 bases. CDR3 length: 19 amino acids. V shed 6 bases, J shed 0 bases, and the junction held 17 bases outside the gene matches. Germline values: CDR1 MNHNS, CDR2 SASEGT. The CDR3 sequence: CASSRDGGQGQHVNTEAFF. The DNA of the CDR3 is TGTGCCAGCAGCCGAGACGGGGGACAGGGACAACATGTGAACACTGAAGCTTTCTTT.

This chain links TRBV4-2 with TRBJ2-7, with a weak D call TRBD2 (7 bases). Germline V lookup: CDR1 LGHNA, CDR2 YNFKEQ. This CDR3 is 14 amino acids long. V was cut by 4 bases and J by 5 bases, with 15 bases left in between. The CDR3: CASSLGGLSHEQYF. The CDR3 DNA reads TGTGCCAGCAGCCTGGGGGGGCTCAGCCACGAGCAGTACTTC.

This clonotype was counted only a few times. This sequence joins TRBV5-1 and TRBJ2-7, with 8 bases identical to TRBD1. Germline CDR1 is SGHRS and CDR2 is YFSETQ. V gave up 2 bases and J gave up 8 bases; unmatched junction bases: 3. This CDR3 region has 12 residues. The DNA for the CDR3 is TGCGCCAGCAGCTTAGGACAGGGCCAGCAGTACTTC. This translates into CASSLGQGQQYF.

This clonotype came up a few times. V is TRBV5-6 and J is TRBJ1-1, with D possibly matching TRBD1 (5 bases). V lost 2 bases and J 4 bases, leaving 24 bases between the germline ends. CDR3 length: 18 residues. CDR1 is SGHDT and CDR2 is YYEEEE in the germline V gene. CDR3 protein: CASSLFGFVTVELTEAFF. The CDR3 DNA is TGTGCCAGCAGCTTATTCGGATTTGTGACAGTTGAACTCACTGAAGCTTTCTTT.

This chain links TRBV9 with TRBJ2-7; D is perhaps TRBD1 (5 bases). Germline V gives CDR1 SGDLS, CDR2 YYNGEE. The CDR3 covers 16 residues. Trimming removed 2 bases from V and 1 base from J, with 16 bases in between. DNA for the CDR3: TGTGCCAGCAGCGTCGGCGTAGGGGCCGGATCCTACGAGCAGTACTTC. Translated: CASSVGVGAGSYEQYF. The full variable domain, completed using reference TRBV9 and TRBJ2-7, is DSGVTQTPKHLITATGQRVTLRCSPRSGDLSVYWYQQSLDQGLQFLIQYYNGEERAKGNILERFSAQQFPDLHSELNLSSLELGDSALYFCASSVGVGAGSYEQYFGPGTRLTVT.

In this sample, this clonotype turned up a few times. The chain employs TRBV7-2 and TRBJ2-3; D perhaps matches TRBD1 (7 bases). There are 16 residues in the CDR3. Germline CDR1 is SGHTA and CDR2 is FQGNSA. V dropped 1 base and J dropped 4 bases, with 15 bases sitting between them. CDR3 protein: CASSLVPGGKADTQYF. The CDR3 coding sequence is TGTGCCAGCAGCTTAGTTCCAGGGGGGAAGGCAGATACGCAGTATTTT.

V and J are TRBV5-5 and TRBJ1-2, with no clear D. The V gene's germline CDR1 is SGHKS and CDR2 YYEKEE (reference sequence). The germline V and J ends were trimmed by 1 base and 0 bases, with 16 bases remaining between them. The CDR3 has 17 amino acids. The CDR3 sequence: CASSLWAGRGANYGYTF. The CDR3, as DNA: TGTGCCAGCAGCTTGTGGGCCGGGCGAGGAGCTAACTATGGCTACACCTTC.

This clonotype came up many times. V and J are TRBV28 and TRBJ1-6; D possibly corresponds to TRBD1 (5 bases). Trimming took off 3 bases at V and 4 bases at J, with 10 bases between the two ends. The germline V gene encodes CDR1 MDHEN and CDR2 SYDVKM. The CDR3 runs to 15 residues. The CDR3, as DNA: TGTGCCAGCAGTTTTAGCGGGGGATATAATTCACCCCTCCACTTT. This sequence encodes CASSFSGGYNSPLHF.

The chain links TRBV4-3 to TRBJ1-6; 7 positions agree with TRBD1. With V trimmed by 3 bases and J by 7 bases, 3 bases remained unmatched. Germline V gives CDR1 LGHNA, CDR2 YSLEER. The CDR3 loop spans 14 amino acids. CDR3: CASSHGQENSPLHF. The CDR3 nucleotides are TGCGCCAGCAGCCACGGACAGGAAAATTCACCCCTCCACTTT.

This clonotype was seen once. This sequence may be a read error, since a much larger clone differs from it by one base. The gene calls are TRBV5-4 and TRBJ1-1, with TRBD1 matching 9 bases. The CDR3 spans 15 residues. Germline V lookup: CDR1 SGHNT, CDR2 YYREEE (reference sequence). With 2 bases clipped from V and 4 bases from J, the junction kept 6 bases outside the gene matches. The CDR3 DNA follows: TGTGCCAGCAGCTTAACAGGGGGCTGGGGCACTGAAGCTTTCTTT. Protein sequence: CASSLTGGWGTEAFF.

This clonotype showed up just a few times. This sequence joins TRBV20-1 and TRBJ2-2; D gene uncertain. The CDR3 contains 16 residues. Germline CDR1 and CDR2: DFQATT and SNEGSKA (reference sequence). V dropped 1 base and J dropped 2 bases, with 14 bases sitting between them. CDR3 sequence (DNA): TGCAGTGCTAGAGCGGCCCTTGCTTATAACACCGGGGAGCTGTTTTTT. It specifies CSARAALAYNTGELFF.

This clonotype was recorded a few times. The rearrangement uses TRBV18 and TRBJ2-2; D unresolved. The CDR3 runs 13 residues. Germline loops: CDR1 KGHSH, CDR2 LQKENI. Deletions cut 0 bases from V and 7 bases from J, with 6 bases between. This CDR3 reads CASSPPWFGELFF. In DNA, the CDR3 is TGTGCCAGCTCACCACCGTGGTTCGGGGAGCTGTTTTTT. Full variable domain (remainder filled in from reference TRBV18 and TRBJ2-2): NAGVMQNPRHLVRRRGQEARLRCSPMKGHSHVYWYRQLPEEGLKFMVYLQKENIIDESGMPKERFSAEFPKEGPSILRIQQVVRGDSAAYFCASSPPWFGELFFGEGSRLTVL.

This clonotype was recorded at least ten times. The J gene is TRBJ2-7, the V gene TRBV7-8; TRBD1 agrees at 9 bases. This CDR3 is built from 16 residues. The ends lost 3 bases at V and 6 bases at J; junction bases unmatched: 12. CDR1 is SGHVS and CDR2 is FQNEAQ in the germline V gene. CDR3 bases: TGTGCCAGCAGCTTGGAACAGGGGGCGCCCATCCGCGAGCAGTACTTC. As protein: CASSLEQGAPIREQYF. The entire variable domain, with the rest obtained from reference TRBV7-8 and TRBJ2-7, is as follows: GAGVSQSPRYKVAKRGQDVALRCDPISGHVSLFWYQQALGQGPEFLTYFQNEAQLDKSGLPSDRFFAERPEGSVSTLKIQRTQQEDSAVYLCASSLEQGAPIREQYFGPGTRLTVT.

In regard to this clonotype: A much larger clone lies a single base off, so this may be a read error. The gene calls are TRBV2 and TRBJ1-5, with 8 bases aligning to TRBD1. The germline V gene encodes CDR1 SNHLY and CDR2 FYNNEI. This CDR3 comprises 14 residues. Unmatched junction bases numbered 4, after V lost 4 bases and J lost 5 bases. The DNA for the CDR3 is TGTGCCAGCAGTGTACAGGGGGAGGATCAGCCCCAGCATTTT. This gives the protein CASSVQGEDQPQHF.

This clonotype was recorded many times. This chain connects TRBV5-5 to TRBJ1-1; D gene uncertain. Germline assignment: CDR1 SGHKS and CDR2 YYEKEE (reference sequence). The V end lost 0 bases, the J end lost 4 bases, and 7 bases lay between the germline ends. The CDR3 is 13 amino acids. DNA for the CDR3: TGTGCCAGCAGCTTGGCCAGGCCCACTGAAGCTTTCTTT. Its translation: CASSLARPTEAFF.